These 15 T cell receptor beta chains share one sample of origin, sequenced in a study (dated by TCRdb to between 2014 and 2016). Library method: multiplex PCR. The instrument was an Ion Torrent PGM. Adaptor-ligated barcode primers were used to amplify TRBV12-4/TRBJ1-2 clonotypes in the roughly 24-patient analysis. The public reads were reprocessed in TCRdb via fastp at Q25 and MiXCR, keeping in-frame beta chains. Here each entry gathers all rows of one CDR3 protein and keeps the most common genes and DNA. The sample has about 2,500 distinct CDR3 sequences on record, approximately 5% of them singletons. Of the sample, 11% is held by the ten largest clones. The specimen was naive CD4+ T cells sorted from blood. The cell subset or site label, as the study defines it: naive CD4+ T cells, CD4+CD45RA+CD25-. The receptors come from a female donor with breast cancer.

By sample fraction, this clonotype is medium-sized. The chain has TRBV12-3 or TRBV12-4 and TRBJ1-2; 7 nucleotides agree with TRBD1. V trimming: 3 bases; J trimming: 2 bases; junction bases outside the gene matches: 3. CDR3 length: 14 residues. CDR3 residues: CASSFVQGNYGYTF. The CDR3 DNA is TGTGCCAGCAGTTTTGTACAGGGGAACTATGGCTACACCTTC.

This clonotype is labeled large. The rearrangement uses TRBV12-3 or TRBV12-4 and TRBJ1-2, with TRBD1 matching over 8 bases. The CDR3 sequence is 13 residues long. After removal of 5 bases from V and 8 bases from J, the junction contained 7 bases not matched to a gene. DNA for the CDR3: TGTGCCAGCAGTCCCGGACAGGGTATGGGCTACACCTTC. It yields the protein CASSPGQGMGYTF.

This clonotype came up many times. The chain employs TRBV12-3 or TRBV12-4 and TRBJ1-2; D is unclear. The germline V and J ends were trimmed by 3 bases and 4 bases, with 9 bases remaining between them. The CDR3 is made up of 13 amino acids. The CDR3 DNA reads as TGTGCCAGCAGTTTCCGGGGTTTCTATGGCTACACCTTC. As protein: CASSFRGFYGYTF.

This clonotype is medium-sized in the sample. V usage is TRBV12-3 or TRBV12-4 and J usage is TRBJ1-2; D ambiguous. V shed 5 bases and J shed 7 bases, with 11 bases lying between them. This CDR3 contains 12 residues. The CDR3 loop is CASSLGGLGYTF. The CDR3 bases are TGTGCCAGCAGTCTCGGCGGTCTTGGCTACACCTTC.

This clonotype is judged medium-sized. The chain carries TRBV12-3 or TRBV12-4 and TRBJ1-2; possibly TRBD1 for D (6 bases). Trimming took 4 bases from V and 6 from J, leaving 9 bases between them. The CDR3 spans 12 residues. The CDR3 bases are TGTGCCAGCAGTTCAGGGGTTCATGGCTACACCTTC. It translates to CASSSGVHGYTF.

This clonotype was counted ten times or more. The V and J genes are TRBV12-3 or TRBV12-4 and TRBJ1-2; no clear D gene. V lost 1 base and J 0 bases, leaving 9 bases between the germline ends. The CDR3 is 15 residues long. Here the CDR3 reads CASSLGQPSNYGYTF. Written as DNA, the CDR3 is TGTGCCAGCAGTTTAGGGCAGCCCTCTAACTATGGCTACACCTTC.

By share of the sample, this clonotype is medium-sized (0.01 to 0.1%). This chain connects TRBV12-3 or TRBV12-4 to TRBJ1-2; D not certain. V lost 7 bases, J lost 0 bases, and 12 bases lay in between. This CDR3 is built from 14 residues. DNA for the CDR3: TGTGCCAGCACCCTGTCGGCGACTAACTATGGCTACACCTTC. As protein: CASTLSATNYGYTF.

This clonotype qualifies as medium-sized (0.01 to 0.1%). The chain is built from TRBV12-3 or TRBV12-4 and TRBJ1-2; no clear D gene. V shed 6 bases and J shed 3 bases, with 11 bases lying between them. The CDR3 contains 13 residues. The CDR3: CASSPGVYYGYTF. CDR3 nucleotides: TGTGCCAGCAGCCCCGGGGTGTACTATGGCTACACCTTC.

This clonotype ranks as medium-sized. The chain employs TRBV12-3 or TRBV12-4 and TRBJ1-2, with D perhaps TRBD1 (5 bases). The V end lost 2 bases, the J end lost 3 bases, and 7 bases lay between the germline ends. CDR3 length: 13 residues. The CDR3 protein is CASSLQGDYGYTF. The CDR3 bases are TGTGCCAGCAGTTTACAGGGAGACTATGGCTACACCTTC.

Relative to its sample, this clonotype is medium-sized. The chain couples TRBV12-3 or TRBV12-4 to TRBJ1-2; tentatively, D is TRBD1 (5 bases). The CDR3 is 17 amino acids. The germline V and J ends were trimmed by 5 bases and 1 base, with 20 bases remaining between them. CDR3 in amino acids: CASSANTGRASNYGYTF. The DNA of the CDR3 is TGTGCCAGCAGTGCGAATACAGGACGGGCTAGTAACTATGGCTACACCTTC.

In its sample, this clonotype ranks as medium-sized (0.01 to 0.1%). The chain uses TRBV12-3 or TRBV12-4 and TRBJ1-2; weak D call: TRBD1 (5 bases). The germline V and J ends were trimmed by 4 bases and 1 base, with 10 bases remaining between them. The CDR3 length is 14 residues. For the CDR3, the DNA is TGTGCCAGCAGTTCACAGGTTCTTAACTATGGCTACACCTTC. It codes for CASSSQVLNYGYTF.

Sample share makes this clonotype medium-sized. This could be a read error, since a much larger clone is one nucleotide away. V and J are TRBV12-3 or TRBV12-4 and TRBJ1-2; D unclear. Trimming took off 3 bases at V and 1 base at J, with 3 bases between the two ends. The length of the CDR3 is 12 residues. This CDR3 reads CASSFSNYGYTF. CDR3 nucleotide sequence: TGTGCCAGCAGTTTCAGTAACTATGGCTACACCTTC.

This clonotype is medium-sized by share. V is TRBV12-3 or TRBV12-4 and J is TRBJ1-2, with TRBD1 identical over 7 bases. Unmatched junction bases numbered 6, after V lost 5 bases and J lost 0 bases. CDR3 length: 15 residues. Here the CDR3 DNA reads TGTGCCAGCAGTCTAGGGGACAGAGCTAACTATGGCTACACCTTC. It translates to CASSLGDRANYGYTF.

By share, this clonotype ranks as medium-sized. V usage is TRBV12-3 or TRBV12-4 and J usage is TRBJ1-2; no reliable D call. Trimming cost V 7 bases and J 3 bases, with 15 bases left between them. There are 14 residues in the CDR3. This chain's CDR3 is CASTNPLAYYGYTF. Written as DNA, the CDR3 is TGTGCCAGCACCAACCCGCTCGCCTACTATGGCTACACCTTC.

This clonotype is deemed medium-sized. The chain has TRBV12-3 or TRBV12-4 and TRBJ1-2; unclear D gene. This CDR3 spans 17 amino acids. V shed 5 bases and J shed 8 bases, with 27 bases lying between them. The CDR3 region is CASSPTRTSSTRWGYTF. CDR3 in DNA: TGTGCCAGCAGTCCGACACGGACGTCGTCGACGAGGTGGGGCTACACCTTC.